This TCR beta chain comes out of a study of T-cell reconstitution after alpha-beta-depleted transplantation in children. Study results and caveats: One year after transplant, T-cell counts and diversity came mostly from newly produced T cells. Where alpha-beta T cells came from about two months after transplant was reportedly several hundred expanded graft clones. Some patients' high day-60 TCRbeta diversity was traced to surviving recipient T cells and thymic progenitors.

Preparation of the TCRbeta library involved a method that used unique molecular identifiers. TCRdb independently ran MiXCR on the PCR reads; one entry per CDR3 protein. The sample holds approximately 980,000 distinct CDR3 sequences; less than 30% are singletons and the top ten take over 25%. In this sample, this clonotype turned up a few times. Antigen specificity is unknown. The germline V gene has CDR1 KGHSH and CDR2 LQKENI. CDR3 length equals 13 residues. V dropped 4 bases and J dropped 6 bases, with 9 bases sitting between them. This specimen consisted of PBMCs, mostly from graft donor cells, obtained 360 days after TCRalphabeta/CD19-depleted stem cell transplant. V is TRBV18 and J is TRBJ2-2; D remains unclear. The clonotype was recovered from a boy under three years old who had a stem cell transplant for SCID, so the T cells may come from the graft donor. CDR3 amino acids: CASSQIAAGELFF. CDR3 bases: TGTGCCAGCTCACAAATTGCGGCCGGGGAGCTGTTTTTT. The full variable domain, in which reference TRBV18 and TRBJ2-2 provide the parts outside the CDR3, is NAGVMQNPRHLVRRRGQEARLRCSPMKGHSHVYWYRQLPEEGLKFMVYLQKENIIDESGMPKERFSAEFPKEGPSILRIQQVVRGDSAAYFCASSQIAAGELFFGEGSRLTVL.